A selection of T cell receptor beta chains follows, all from one sample in a study of blood T cells in healthy people across ages. TCRdb used MiXCR to reprocess the 5' RACE reads, holding one entry per CDR3 protein. Here the sample spans approximately 1,000,000 distinct CDR3 sequences, 40% to 55% being singletons. Sample: blood. The receptors originated from a woman in her sixties in good health. The CDR3 runs from the conserved cysteine through the conserved F or W. Each record gives: clone size, J gene, V gene, D gene, CDR3 DNA, CDR3 protein. A D gene is named only where the DNA matches it firmly. The size entry is marked missing in some rows and otherwise reads once, few, many or a size class.

>few|TRBJ2-1|TRBV20-1|TRBD2
TGCAGTGCTACGGCAGTCGGACTAGTTTACAATGAGCAGTTCTTC
CSATAVGLVYNEQFF
>.|TRBJ2-5|TRBV9|.
TGTGCCAGCAGCGTAGGGGTAGCGGAGACTAAAGAGACCCAGTACTTC
CASSVGVAETKETQYF
>few|TRBJ2-7|TRBV2|TRBD1
TGTGCCAGCAGTGAACCGGGACAGGCCAGCTCCTACGAGCAGTACTTC
CASSEPGQASSYEQYF
>.|TRBJ1-6|TRBV20-1|.
TGCAGTGCTAGAGTCGCGCAGAATAATTCACCCCTCCACTTT
CSARVAQNNSPLHF
>.|TRBJ2-7|TRBV5-1|.
TGCGCCAGCAGCACTGGCTTGGGACCCTACGAGCAGTACTTC
CASSTGLGPYEQYF
>.|TRBJ2-7|TRBV27|TRBD1
TGTGCCAGCACCTACCGACAGGGTTACTACGAGCAGTACTTC
CASTYRQGYYEQYF
>many|TRBJ2-5|TRBV7-8|TRBD2
TGTGCCAGCAGCGGGAGCGGGAGCGTTGGGACCCAGTACTTC
CASSGSGSVGTQYF
>few|TRBJ2-3|TRBV25-1|TRBD1
TGTGCCAGCAACCATTGGACAGGGGAGCCCACAGATACGCAGTATTTT
CASNHWTGEPTDTQYF
>few|TRBJ2-5|TRBV6-1|.
TGTGCCAGCAGTTTTGGACTACTCCAAGAGACCCAGTACTTC
CASSFGLLQETQYF
>.|TRBJ2-7|TRBV29-1|TRBD2
TGCAGCGTTGCCCAAGCGGGAGAGGCCTACGAGCAGTACTTC
CSVAQAGEAYEQYF
>.|TRBJ2-1|TRBV20-1|.
TGCAGTGCCGCCCCGGGACTACAGGGTGAGCAGTTCTTC
CSAAPGLQGEQFF
>.|TRBJ2-1|TRBV15|TRBD2
TGTGCCACCAGCAGATCTCTCCCATCTAGCGGGGGATACAATGAGCAGTTCTTC
CATSRSLPSSGGYNEQFF
>once|TRBJ2-7|TRBV5-1|TRBD2
TGCGCCAGCAGCTTGACCACTAGCGGGAGACGCGAGCAGTACTTC
CASSLTTSGRREQYF
>.|TRBJ2-2|TRBV11-2|.
TGTGCCAGTTCCCTACCTAGTGGACAATCGGAGTGGAACACCGGGGAGCTGTTTTTT
CASSLPSGQSEWNTGELFF
>few|TRBJ2-3|TRBV6-5|TRBD2
TGTGCCAGCAGTCCGAGCGGGATGTTAACAGATACGCAGTATTTT
CASSPSGMLTDTQYF
>.|TRBJ1-2|TRBV27|.
TGTGCCAGCAGTCCCCCAGGGCGCCCCTATGGCTACACCTTC
CASSPPGRPYGYTF
>.|TRBJ2-1|TRBV27|.
TGTGCCAGCAGTTCGTGGGCCCAAGAGACCCAGTTCTTC
CASSSWAQETQFF
>few|TRBJ2-7|TRBV20-1|TRBD2
TGCAGTGCCCCAGCCGCTAGCGGGTACGAGCAGTACTTC
CSAPAASGYEQYF
>.|TRBJ2-7|TRBV12-3/TRBV12-4|.
TGTGCCAGCAGTACGGACGTCTACGAGCAGTACTTC
CASSTDVYEQYF
>.|TRBJ2-2|TRBV7-9|TRBD2
TGTGCCAGCAGCATTGCTAGCGGGAGGAACACCGGGGAGCTGTTTTTT
CASSIASGRNTGELFF
>.|TRBJ1-5|TRBV27|.
TGTGCCAGCAGTCGACAGTATAGCAATCAGCCCCAGCATTTT
CASSRQYSNQPQHF
>.|TRBJ1-1|TRBV5-1|TRBD1
TGCGCCAGCAGCTCATCCGGGACAGGGGCGCCTGAAGCTTTCTTT
CASSSSGTGAPEAFF
>few|TRBJ2-7|TRBV6-2/TRBV6-3|TRBD1
TGTGCCAGCAGTGGACAGGGGGCGACCTCCTACGAGCAGTACTTC
CASSGQGATSYEQYF
>.|TRBJ2-5|TRBV20-1|.
TGCAGTGCTAGAGATACTCTAGTGGGGGGAGCTGGGTACAAGCAGTACTTC
CSARDTLVGGAGYKQYF
>.|TRBJ2-5|TRBV24-1|.
TGTGCCACCAGTGATTTCTCCCGAGAGACCCAGTACTTC
CATSDFSRETQYF
>.|TRBJ1-1|TRBV7-2|.
TGTGCCAGCAGCACCTTCGGGACGTGGAACACTGAAGCTTTCTTT
CASSTFGTWNTEAFF
>few|TRBJ1-2|TRBV20-1|.
TGCAGTGCTAGGACCCAGGGGCTTGGCTACACCTTC
CSARTQGLGYTF
>once|TRBJ2-7|TRBV6-2/TRBV6-3|TRBD1
TGTGCCAGCAGTTACGGGGGACAGGGATCCCCCTCCTACGAGCAGTACTTC
CASSYGGQGSPSYEQYF
>.|TRBJ1-3|TRBV28|.
TGTGCCAGCAATAGAGGACCCTCTGGAAACACCATATATTTT
CASNRGPSGNTIYF
>.|TRBJ2-1|TRBV20-1|.
TGCAGTGCCCCACACGACAGTAATGAGCAGTTCTTC
CSAPHDSNEQFF
>.|TRBJ2-1|TRBV7-9|.
TGTGTCAGCAGCTTAGCTGGCGGTACCTACAATGAGCAGTTCTTC
CVSSLAGGTYNEQFF
>.|TRBJ1-6|TRBV7-8|.
TGTGCCAGCAGCTTAATTGACAACAATTCACCCCTCCACTTT
CASSLIDNNSPLHF
>few|TRBJ1-1|TRBV29-1|.
TGCAGCGCCCACAGTGGGGGGGCAGCTACTGAAGCTTTCTTT
CSAHSGGAATEAFF
>.|TRBJ2-5|TRBV20-1|TRBD1
TGCAGTGCTAGATCCGCTGGACAGGAGGCCCAGTACTTC
CSARSAGQEAQYF
>.|TRBJ1-2|TRBV27|TRBD1
TGTGCCAGCAGTTTAGCGACAGGGAACTATGGCTACACCTTC
CASSLATGNYGYTF
>.|TRBJ2-5|TRBV6-6|.
TGTGCCAGCAACCCACTCAGGGAGACCCAGTACTTC
CASNPLRETQYF
>once|TRBJ1-2|TRBV7-2|TRBD1
TGTGCCAGCAGCGTAATGACAGGGCGTGGAGGCTACACCTTC
CASSVMTGRGGYTF
>.|TRBJ2-7|TRBV6-1|TRBD2
TGTGCCAGCGTTCCTTTAGCGGGAGGCACACACTACGAGCAGTACTTC
CASVPLAGGTHYEQYF
>.|TRBJ2-3|TRBV6-1|.
TGTGCCAGCAATCGCGTATCAGGTACGCAGTATTTT
CASNRVSGTQYF
>.|TRBJ2-7|TRBV6-2/TRBV6-3|.
TGTGCCAGCAGTTATGGCGGGATAGACTACGAGCAGTACTTC
CASSYGGIDYEQYF
>.|TRBJ1-5|TRBV6-5|.
TGTGCCAGCAGTTCCCACCGGGGGCAGCCCCAGCATTTT
CASSSHRGQPQHF
>few|TRBJ2-1|TRBV20-1|TRBD2
TGCAGTGCTAGAGACCTAGCGGGAGTCAGATACAATGAGCAGTTCTTC
CSARDLAGVRYNEQFF
>few|TRBJ2-1|TRBV7-8|.
TGTGCCAGCAGCTTAGCCGGGACGGATCTAAACAATGAGCAGTTCTTC
CASSLAGTDLNNEQFF
>.|TRBJ2-2|TRBV29-1|.
TGCAGCGTTGCTATGGGACAGAACACCGGGGAGCTGTTTTTT
CSVAMGQNTGELFF
>few|TRBJ2-3|TRBV28|.
TGTGCCAGCAGTCCGCACCCTACGGGAGTCATGGCCGATACGCAGTATTTT
CASSPHPTGVMADTQYF
>few|TRBJ2-4|TRBV5-6|.
TGTGCCAGCAGCCTCCGGGACGGGGGCGACATTCAGTACTTC
CASSLRDGGDIQYF
>.|TRBJ1-2|TRBV3-1|.
TGTGCCAGCAGCCGCTTCTCCTATGGCTACACCTTC
CASSRFSYGYTF
>.|TRBJ2-1|TRBV20-1|.
TGCAGTGCTAGAGATCGGCGAAGCGAGCAGTTCTTC
CSARDRRSEQFF
>few|TRBJ2-3|TRBV4-1|.
TGCGCCAGCAGCCAAGATCAGGGCAGGGCTGATACGCAGTATTTT
CASSQDQGRADTQYF
>few|TRBJ1-1|TRBV6-6|TRBD1
TGTGCCAGCAGTCTAACCGGACAGGAGAACACTGAAGCTTTCTTT
CASSLTGQENTEAFF
>.|TRBJ2-3|TRBV5-1|.
TGCGCCAGCAGCTTTAGCGGAAGAAGCACAGATACGCAGTATTTT
CASSFSGRSTDTQYF
>.|TRBJ2-7|TRBV18|.
TGTGCCAGCTCACCAGCACAGTCCTCCTACGAGCAGTACTTC
CASSPAQSSYEQYF
>.|TRBJ2-4|TRBV11-2|TRBD2
TGTGCCAGCAGCTTAGTGACGGCTAGCGGCCGGGAGGAGCAGTACTTC
CASSLVTASGREEQYF
>many|TRBJ2-3|TRBV11-2|TRBD1
TGTGCCAGCAGCTTAATCGCAGGGGGACGCACAGATACGCAGTATTTT
CASSLIAGGRTDTQYF